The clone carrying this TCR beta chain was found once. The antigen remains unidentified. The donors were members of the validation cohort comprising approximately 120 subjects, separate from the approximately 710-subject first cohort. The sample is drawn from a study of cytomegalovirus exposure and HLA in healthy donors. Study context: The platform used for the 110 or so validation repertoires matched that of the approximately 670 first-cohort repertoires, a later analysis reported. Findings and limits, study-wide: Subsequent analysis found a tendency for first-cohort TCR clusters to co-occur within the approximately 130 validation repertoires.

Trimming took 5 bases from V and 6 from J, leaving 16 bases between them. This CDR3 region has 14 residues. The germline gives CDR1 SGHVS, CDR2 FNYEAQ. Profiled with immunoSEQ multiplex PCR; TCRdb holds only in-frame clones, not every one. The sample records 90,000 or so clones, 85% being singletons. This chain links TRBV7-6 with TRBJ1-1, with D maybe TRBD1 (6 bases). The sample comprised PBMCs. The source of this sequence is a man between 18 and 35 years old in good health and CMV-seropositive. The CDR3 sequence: CASSVLTGTSEAFF. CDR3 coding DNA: TGTGCCAGCAGCGTACTTACAGGGACCTCTGAAGCTTTCTTT.